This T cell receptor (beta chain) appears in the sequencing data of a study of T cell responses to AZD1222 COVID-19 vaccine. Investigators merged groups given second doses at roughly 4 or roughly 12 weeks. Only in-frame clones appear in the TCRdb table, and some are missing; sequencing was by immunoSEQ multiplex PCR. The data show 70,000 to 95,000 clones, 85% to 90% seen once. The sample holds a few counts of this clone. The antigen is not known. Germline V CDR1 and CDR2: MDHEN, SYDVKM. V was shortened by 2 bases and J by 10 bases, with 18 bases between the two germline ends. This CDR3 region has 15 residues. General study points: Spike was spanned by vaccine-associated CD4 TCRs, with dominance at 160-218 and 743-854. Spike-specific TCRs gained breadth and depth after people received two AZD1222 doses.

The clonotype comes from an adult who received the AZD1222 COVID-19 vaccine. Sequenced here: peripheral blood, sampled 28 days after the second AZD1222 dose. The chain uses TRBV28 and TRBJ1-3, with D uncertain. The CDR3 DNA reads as TGTGCCAGCAGTTTACCCCCCCCGTCTGGTTGGACCATATATTTT. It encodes CASSLPPPSGWTIYF.